This TCR beta chain was recorded in a study of shared clonotypes between healthy human individuals. Only in-frame clones appear in the TCRdb table, and some are missing; sequencing was by immunoSEQ multiplex PCR. The top ten hold more than 0.1% of the sample, which has more than 2 million clones, under 97% seen once. Trimming pared 2 bases from V and 5 bases from J, leaving 7 bases between. Germline-derived CDR1 and CDR2 are ENHRY and SYGVKD. This CDR3 contains 13 residues. This sequence originates from a young man in good health. The V call is TRBV10-3, the J call TRBJ1-5; tentatively, D is TRBD1 (5 bases). Sequenced input: naive CD4+ T cells sorted from blood. Subset here: CD45RA+ positively selected. DNA of the CDR3: TGTGCCATCAGTGAGGGGGGTGATCAGCCCCAGCATTTT. Its translation is CAISEGGDQPQHF.